This T cell receptor beta chain is drawn from a study of T-cell memory formation after mild COVID-19. Trimming removed 0 bases from V and 5 bases from J, with 15 bases in between. The CDR3 contains 15 residues. Germline V lookup: CDR1 SGHRS, CDR2 YFSETQ. TCRdb re-analysed the 5' RACE reads in MiXCR, keeping a single row per CDR3 protein. The sample yields about 340,000 distinct CDR3 sequences, around 21% seen once. Sequenced input: PBMCs or a T cell subset sorted from them (not recorded which). The chain joins TRBV5-1 to TRBJ2-7; tentative D call: TRBD1 (5 bases). The clonotype originates from an adult woman who had mild COVID-19 (a few samples of this study predate the infection). Cell type and time point are not known. CDR3 DNA: TGCGCCAGCAGCTTGGTTAGCCAGGGTGTCCACGAGCAGTACTTC. Translating it yields CASSLVSQGVHEQYF.